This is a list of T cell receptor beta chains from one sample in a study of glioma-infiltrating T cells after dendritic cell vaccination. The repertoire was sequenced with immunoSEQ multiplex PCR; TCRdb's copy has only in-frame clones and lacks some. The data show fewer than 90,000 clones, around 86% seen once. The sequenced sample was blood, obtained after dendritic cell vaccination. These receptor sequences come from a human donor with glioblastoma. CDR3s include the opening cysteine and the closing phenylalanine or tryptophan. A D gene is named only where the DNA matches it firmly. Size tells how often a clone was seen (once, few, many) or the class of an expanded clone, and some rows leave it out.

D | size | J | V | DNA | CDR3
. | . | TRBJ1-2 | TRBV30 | TGTGCCTGGAGTGGGGGGGGCTATGGCTACACCTTC | CAWSGGGYGYTF
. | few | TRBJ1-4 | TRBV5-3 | TGTGCCAGAATCCAGGACAGTACTAATGAAAAACTGTTTTTT | CARIQDSTNEKLFF
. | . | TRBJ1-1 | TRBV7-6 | TGTGCCAGCAGCGAAACAGGGACGAACACTGAAGCTTTCTTT | CASSETGTNTEAFF
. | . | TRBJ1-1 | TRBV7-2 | TGTGCCAGCAGCTCTAGGAATGGCGGCCAGAACACTGAAGCTTTCTTT | CASSSRNGGQNTEAFF
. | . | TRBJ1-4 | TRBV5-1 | TGCGCCAGCAGCTTGGGAGGACAGAGTGAAAAACTGTTTTTT | CASSLGGQSEKLFF
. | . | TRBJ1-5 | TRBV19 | TGTGCCAGTAGTATTGAGGATAGCAATCAGCCCCAGCATTTT | CASSIEDSNQPQHF
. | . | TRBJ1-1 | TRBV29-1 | TGCAGCGTTGGGGTTGGGGGCGCTGAAGCTTTCTTT | CSVGVGGAEAFF
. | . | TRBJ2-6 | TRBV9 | TGTGCCAGCAGCGCCCCAGGTTCTGGGGCCAACGTCCTGACTTTC | CASSAPGSGANVLTF
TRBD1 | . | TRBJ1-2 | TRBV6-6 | TGTGCCAGCAGTTACTTACAGGGGGACTATGGCTACACCTTC | CASSYLQGDYGYTF
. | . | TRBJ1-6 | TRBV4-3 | TGCGCCAGCAGCCAAGATTGGGAGAACGCCTATAATTCACCCCTCCACTTT | CASSQDWENAYNSPLHF
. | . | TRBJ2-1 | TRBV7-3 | TGTGCCAGCAGCGCGGACAGCTCCTACAATGAGCAGTTCTTC | CASSADSSYNEQFF
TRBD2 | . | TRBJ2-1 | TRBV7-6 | TGTGCCAGCAGCTTAGGCGCCCGGGGCGGGGGGGCCCACAATGAGCAGTTCTTC | CASSLGARGGGAHNEQFF
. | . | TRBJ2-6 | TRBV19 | TGTGCCAGTAGTATAAACGCCGGCTCTGGGGCCAACGTCCTGACTTTC | CASSINAGSGANVLTF
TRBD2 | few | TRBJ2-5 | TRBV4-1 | TGCGCCAGCAGCCAAGATCGAGCAGGAGCGGGGGGTGTTAGAGAGACCCAGTACTTC | CASSQDRAGAGGVRETQYF
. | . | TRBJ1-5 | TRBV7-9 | TGTGCCAGCAGCCGGCTTTCTGGGGGCGGGCAATCAGGGCCCCAGCATTTT | CASSRLSGGGQSGPQHF
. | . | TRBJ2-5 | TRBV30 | TGTGCCTGGAGTGTTTTAAGACTTCAAGAGACCCAGTACTTC | CAWSVLRLQETQYF